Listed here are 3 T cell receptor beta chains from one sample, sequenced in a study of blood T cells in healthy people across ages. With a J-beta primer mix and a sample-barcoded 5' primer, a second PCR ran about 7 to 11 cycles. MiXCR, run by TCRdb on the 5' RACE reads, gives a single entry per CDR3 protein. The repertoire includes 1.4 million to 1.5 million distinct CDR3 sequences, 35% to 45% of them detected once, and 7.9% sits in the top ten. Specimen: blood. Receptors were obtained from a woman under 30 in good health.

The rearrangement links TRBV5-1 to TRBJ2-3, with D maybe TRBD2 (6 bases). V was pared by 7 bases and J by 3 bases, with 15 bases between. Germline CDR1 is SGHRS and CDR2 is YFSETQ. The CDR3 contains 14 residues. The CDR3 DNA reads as TGCGCCAGCTTTCGGGACTCGACAACAGATACGCAGTATTTT. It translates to CASFRDSTTDTQYF.

The CDR3 sequence: CASSIRQGQYNEQFF. The CDR3 DNA follows: TGTGCCAGCAGCATTAGACAGGGCCAGTACAATGAGCAGTTCTTC. The chain employs TRBV6-5 and TRBJ2-1; 7 positions match TRBD1. Per the germline V gene, CDR1 is MNHEY and CDR2 is SVGAGI. Losses at the gene ends were 6 bases for V and 4 bases for J; bases not matched to a gene: 9. The CDR3 length is 15 residues.

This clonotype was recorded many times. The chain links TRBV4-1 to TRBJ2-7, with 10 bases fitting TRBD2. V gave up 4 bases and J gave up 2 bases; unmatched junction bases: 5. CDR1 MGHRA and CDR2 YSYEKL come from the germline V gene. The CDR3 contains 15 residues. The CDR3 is CASSRLLAGTYEQYF. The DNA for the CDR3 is TGCGCCAGCAGCCGTCTACTAGCGGGGACCTACGAGCAGTACTTC.